The rows below give T cell receptor beta chains drawn from one sample of a study of control samples from healthy donors and cancer patients. The table came from immunoSEQ multiplex PCR; TCRdb's copy has only in-frame clones and leaves some out. The repertoire holds 70,000 to 75,000 clones, about nine tenths seen once, with approximately 18% in the top ten. Sequencing input: PBMCs. Every receptor here comes from a man between 60 and 75 years old with lung cancer. Both conserved end residues are trimmed from each CDR3. Clone sizes are given selectively: once, few, many, or a class where the clone is expanded.

.,TRBJ1-1,TRBV5-6,ASSLMGTGGTEAF
.,TRBJ2-7,TRBV7-2,ASSSVRSYEQY
.,TRBJ2-3,TRBV7-3,ASSLVGTDTQY
.,TRBJ2-7,TRBV6-6,ASRRSTSGGNYEQY
.,TRBJ2-1,TRBV3-1/TRBV3-2,ASSQDAVGLEQF
once,TRBJ2-3,TRBV7-8,ASSFRRGASTDTQY
.,TRBJ1-5,TRBV6-1,ASSDRGQPQH
.,TRBJ1-2,TRBV6-6,ASSRQNGGYT
.,TRBJ1-1,TRBV29-1,SVHPTGGAGTEAF
.,TRBJ2-7,TRBV25-1,ASSRGTLDEQY
.,TRBJ1-4,TRBV4-1,ASSLGSFAEGLF
few,TRBJ2-5,TRBV4-1,ASSQDVPSYQETQY
.,TRBJ2-3,TRBV5-1,ASDRSTSGGSTDTQY
.,TRBJ2-7,TRBV5-1,ASSLSQSSHEQY
.,TRBJ1-6,TRBV9,ASSVAANNSPLH
.,TRBJ1-3,TRBV9,ASSPEILSAGNTIY
.,TRBJ2-7,TRBV4-1,ASSQGQGVGYEQY
.,TRBJ2-2,TRBV24-1,ATSDFPGSPGELF
.,TRBJ1-1,TRBV7-9,ASSQRGTEAF
few,TRBJ2-2,TRBV5-1,ASSFPGELF
.,TRBJ1-1,TRBV5-4,ASSLPGRNTEAF
once,TRBJ2-2,TRBV5-4,ASSPAGDTGELF
.,TRBJ1-5,TRBV27,ASSLRPSNQPQH